This T cell receptor (beta chain) was recovered during a study of blood T cell repertoires in COVID-19. On the study more broadly: The United States, Italy and Spain were the sources of the acute and convalescent COVID-19 samples. From T cells, B-cell-depleted T cells, or PBMCs came the material, which was cDNA or gDNA.

The germline V gene encodes CDR1 SGHKS and CDR2 YYEKEE (reference sequence). There are 15 residues in the CDR3. V trimming: 3 bases; J trimming: 2 bases; junction bases outside the gene matches: 6. In the original processing: By means of reference gene primer amplification, nucleated cell counts were estimated. Sequenced by immunoSEQ multiplex PCR; TCRdb stores in-frame clones only, minus some. V and J calls plus clone size are reproduced from that table; the DNA served to infer D and trimming. The sample has hundreds of thousands of clones; roughly nine tenths are singletons. J is TRBJ1-2 and V is TRBV5-5, with TRBD1 identical over 8 bases. The receptor was derived from a woman aged 25 to 39 with COVID-19, enrolled during active disease. The sample was peripheral blood. The CDR3 sequence is CASSWTGSVNYGYTF. DNA of the CDR3: TGTGCCAGCAGCTGGACAGGGAGCGTCAACTATGGCTACACCTTC.